This TCR beta chain originates from a study of cytomegalovirus exposure and HLA in healthy donors (dated by TCRdb to 2015 to 2018). About the investigation overall: According to an earlier analysis of a few hundred of the donors, 150 million to 200 million T cells yielded approximately 120 million unique TCR beta sequences and 276 Gb of sequence data. Every discovery cohort repertoire had been produced on one sequencing platform. To decide whether each TCR beta V gene segment behaved as functional or pseudogenic, an earlier analysis of some 540 of the donors relied on high-throughput TCR beta sequencing. The aim of the study was to test whether cataloging public T cell receptors could identify signatures of past pathogen exposure. A later genetic analysis used genome-wide SNP genotypes for about three fifths of the 666 donors, treating that subset as a discovery cohort. Alongside the repertoire data, information on donor age, sex, ethnicity and CMV serostatus was compiled. Typing coverage differed by locus: A, B, C, DRB1 and DQB1 were typed in roughly 620-630 donors, DQA1 in 500 to 550, DPA1 in some 610, and DPB1 in just under 490. The T cell repertoires of several hundred subjects were profiled by immunosequencing and related to cytomegalovirus serostatus. Rather than drawing on any new phenotypic data, the later analysis identified candidate immune exposures from TCR beta sequences and the way those sequences occurred across donors. Among the roughly 410 genotyped donors, around 81% belonged to the genetic ancestry cluster associated with self-reported Caucasian donors. In a later analysis, previously published TCR beta repertoires from roughly 710 donors were re-analyzed and high-resolution HLA genotyping was added so that TCR occurrence patterns could be studied. Both class I and class II loci were covered by HLA typing, at four-digit resolution. Roughly 300 gigabases of sequencing data and tens of millions of unique TCR sequences made up an early release that covered roughly 670 HLA-typed donors. Across around 400 genotyped donors of the cohort, an average of approximately 240,000 unique TCR beta nucleotide sequences per donor were sequenced, and approximately 17% of those sequences were non-productive. To predict cytomegalovirus infection status, the study combined high-throughput TCR immunosequencing, statistical association of individual TCRs with disease status, and machine learning. Because of strong linkage in the cohort, a handful of DR-DQ haplotypes were treated as single units for association and clustering. Besides the first cohort of about 730 subjects, a separate validation cohort made up of roughly 120 different subjects was used.

Points the paper makes about the study in general: A later analysis found that TCR association rates varied across HLA loci, with DRB1 alleles showing the most associated TCRs and HLA-C alleles the fewest. A later genetic analysis associated a missense DCLRE1C variant with V-gene and J-gene trimming of TCR beta chains, and an independent cohort replicated the association. Because some donors lacked HLA typing at each locus, the association tests relied only on the typed subset. It was suggested by the authors that the approach could potentially be generalized to other disease states and immunological phenotypes. A cluster of highly shared sequence variants was judged likely to represent a technical artifact of the sequencing pipeline. The only immune exposure information available for the cohort was CMV serostatus. The earlier analysis of around 600 of the donors excluded over 15 rarely observed V segments, including chromosome 9 orphons, because counts were too low. In an earlier analysis of about 550 of the donors, most TCR beta V segments were observed in productive rearrangements about 90% or about 30% of the time, broadly matching IMGT annotations. The 87-base-pair reads could not distinguish some IMGT-functional V segments, including TRBV6-2 and TRBV6-3, so those segments were excluded. A further reported finding was that TCR beta sequences accurately predicted the HLA-A and HLA-B alleles for most subjects in the first cohort. A total of 164 TCR beta chains were listed by the study as associated with cytomegalovirus. Compared with equally common non-associated chains, HLA-associated TCR beta chains in a later analysis were more clonally expanded and had lower generation probabilities. The cohort was sequenced for TCR beta chains only, and without alpha or paired-chain data the features that could be detected were limited. The presence/absence analyses assumed that sequencing depth was roughly uniform across donors, and that assumption may not be true. A later analysis associated around 16,000 TCR beta sequences with specific HLA alleles at a false discovery rate of 0.05. Correlated functional status among segregating V segments might be attributable to linkage disequilibrium, but an unknown experimental factor could not be ruled out. In both the original and validation cohorts, the classifier was reported to diagnose cytomegalovirus status with high specificity and sensitivity. Strong co-occurrence of HLA alleles, especially DR and DQ, made assigning TCR associations to individual alleles difficult. A later analysis found that most CMV-associated TCR beta chains appeared HLA-restricted, with HLA associations seemingly driven largely by CMV exposure. A later analysis reported that several top co-occurrence clusters appeared linked to parvovirus B19, influenza, CMV and Epstein-Barr virus. In vitro tests confirmed that a few of the cytomegalovirus-associated TCR beta chains recognize cytomegalovirus antigens. Most TCR sequences were observed very rarely across donors, whereas some public TCRs were present in many individuals. Compared with the roughly 720-donor mean, donors in an Asian-associated ancestry cluster had fewer N-insertions in productive TCRs, according to a later genetic analysis.

The cohort comprised hundreds of healthy bone marrow donors. All cohort members were sampled while nominally healthy, although unrecorded immune exposures were likely present. CMV serostatus was recorded as positive for about 300 and negative for about 55% of the roughly 670 cohort members, whereas no CMV serostatus was recorded for the donor in question. Each donor provided a peripheral blood sample, and peripheral blood mononuclear cells were used for TCR beta sequencing. The Qiagen DNeasy Blood Extraction Kit was used to extract genomic DNA from the blood cell samples. Trimming accounts for 5 bases at V and 7 bases at J, while the number of junction bases matched to no gene is 9. As encoded in the germline V gene, CDR1 is SGHTA while CDR2 is FQGTGA. From cysteine to phenylalanine, the CDR3 is 15 amino acids long. The CDR3 DNA has 45 bases and is translated from base 1. Regarding this clone: Its recognized antigen is unknown. Base qualities are not recorded, but no much larger clone differs from it by a single base.

Library method: the immunoSEQ multiplex PCR assay. The multiplex PCR relied on a mix of 60 forward primers for TCR Vbeta segments and 13 reverse primers for TCR Jbeta segments. A multiplex PCR assay on genomic DNA amplified the CDR3 region of rearranged TCR beta genes. The Illumina HiSeq System was used to sequence the amplified TCR beta libraries as 87-base-pair reads. The source study handled its data this way. A later analysis counted approximately 74 million unique TCR beta chains across the approximately 700 repertoires, and around 9.9 million of these chains were shared by at least two donors. Raw reads were error-corrected and collapsed into unique sequences with a nearest-neighbor algorithm that merged closely related sequences to remove PCR and sequencing errors. To assign V, D and J gene segments, CDR3 sequences were aligned to IMGT reference sequences. For a sequence to be retained, a match of at least six nucleotides was required to both a V gene segment and a J gene segment. A rearrangement was called productive if the CDR3 had no stop codons and remained in frame with V and J, and every other rearrangement was called non-productive. Following IMGT convention, CDR3 was defined as the stretch from the second conserved V-encoded cysteine up to the conserved J-encoded phenylalanine. In an earlier analysis of roughly 580 of the donors, sequences lacking an unambiguous match to a single V gene segment were excluded. In an earlier analysis of 450 to 750 of the donors, a V segment was called functional when productive rearrangements were above 56.7%, and segregating when the standard deviation between donors exceeded 5%. A statistical classification framework was developed to diagnose cytomegalovirus status using the catalog of TCR beta chain sequences. V and J gene assignment, in a later analysis, came from comparing TCR nucleotide sequences with IMGT/GENE-DB human TR gene sequences. The TCRdist pipeline was used in a later analysis to assign CDR3 sequences and most-parsimonious VDJ recombination scenarios. In a later analysis, every TCR beta chain was defined by the combination of its CDR3 amino acid sequence and its V-gene family, and reads without a unique V-gene family were dropped. In a later analysis, 500 to 650 highly shared, low-generation-probability nucleotide sequences were removed to address suspected cross-contamination and a sequencing artifact. A later analysis calculated a clonal expansion index for each public chain from normalized within-repertoire ranks of inferred template counts. In a later analysis, generation probabilities were computed using a VDJ recombination model fitted to out-of-frame rearrangements, and the results were checked against IGoR. A later analysis scored TCR-TCR, TCR-HLA and TCR-CMV co-occurrence with hypergeometric tests, applying a repertoire-size bias correction to TCR pairs. In a later analysis, false discovery rates were estimated by permuting HLA or CMV assignments 20 times. A later analysis grouped co-occurring TCRs with DBSCAN, adding TCRdist sequence similarity when clustering within HLA-allele-positive subsets. Repertoires with fewer than 30,000 or more than 120,000 public chains were left out of co-occurrence clustering, as were four to six repertoires with anomalous nucleotide sharing. TCRdb retrieved this table from immuneACCESS and kept in-frame rearrangements only. Not all clones are present; in checked studies, unresolved V genes account for under half, and no reason is known for the remainder. V and J calls and clone size follow that table, whereas D and trimming were derived from the DNA. This sample gives some 90,000 clones in total; over 65% of them show up just once. Together, the top ten hold under 13% of the sample.

This TCR derives from a human donor in good health. The material sequenced was PBMCs. The sequence links TRBV7-3 to TRBJ2-2, with 8 central nucleotides matching TRBD1. CDR3 protein: CASSLRTGQGGELFF. DNA sequence: TGTGCCAGCAGCCTACGGACAGGGCAGGGCGGGGAGCTGTTTTTT.